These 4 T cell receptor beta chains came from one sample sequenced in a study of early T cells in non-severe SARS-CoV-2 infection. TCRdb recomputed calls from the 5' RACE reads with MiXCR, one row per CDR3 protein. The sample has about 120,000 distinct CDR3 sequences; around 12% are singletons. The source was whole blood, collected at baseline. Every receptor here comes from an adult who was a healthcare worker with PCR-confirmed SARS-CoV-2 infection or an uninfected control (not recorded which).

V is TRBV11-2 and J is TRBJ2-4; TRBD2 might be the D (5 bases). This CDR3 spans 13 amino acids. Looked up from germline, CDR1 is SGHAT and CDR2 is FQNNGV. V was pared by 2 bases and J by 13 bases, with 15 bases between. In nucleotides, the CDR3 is TGTGCCAGCAGCTTAAATTTTCGGACTGGACAGTACTTC. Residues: CASSLNFRTGQYF. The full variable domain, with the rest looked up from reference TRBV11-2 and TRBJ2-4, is EAGVAQSPRYKIIEKRQSVAFWCNPISGHATLYWYQQILGQGPKLLIQFQNNGVVDDSQLPKDRFSAERLKGVDSTLKIQPAKLEDSAVYLCASSLNFRTGQYFGAGTRLSVL.

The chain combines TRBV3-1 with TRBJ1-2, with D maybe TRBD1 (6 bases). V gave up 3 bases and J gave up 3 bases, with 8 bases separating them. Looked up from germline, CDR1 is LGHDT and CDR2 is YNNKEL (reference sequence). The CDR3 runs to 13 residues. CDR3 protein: CASSHRTDYGYTF. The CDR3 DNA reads TGTGCCAGCAGCCACCGGACAGACTATGGCTACACCTTC.

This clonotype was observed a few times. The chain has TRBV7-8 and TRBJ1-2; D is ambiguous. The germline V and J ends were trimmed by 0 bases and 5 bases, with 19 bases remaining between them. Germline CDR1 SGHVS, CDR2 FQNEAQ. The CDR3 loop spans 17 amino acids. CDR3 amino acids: CASSLAGGGEKLYGYTF. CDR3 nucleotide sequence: TGTGCCAGCAGCTTAGCGGGCGGCGGGGAGAAGTTGTATGGCTACACCTTC.

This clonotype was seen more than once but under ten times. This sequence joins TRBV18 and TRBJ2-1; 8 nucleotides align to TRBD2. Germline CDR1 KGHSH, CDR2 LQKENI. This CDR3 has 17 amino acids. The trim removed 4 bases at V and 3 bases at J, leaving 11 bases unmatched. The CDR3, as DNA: TGTGCCAGCTCACTCCTATCCACTAGCGGAGACTACAATGAGCAGTTCTTC. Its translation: CASSLLSTSGDYNEQFF.